The table lists the clone carrying this T cell receptor beta chain with a few counts. Antigen unknown. The CDR3 consists of 17 residues. With V trimmed by 0 bases and J by 0 bases, 5 bases remained unmatched. Germline V CDR1 and CDR2: SGHTA, FQGNSA. This sample is part of a study of T cell responses to AZD1222 COVID-19 vaccine. Findings of the study overall: Across the whole spike, CD4 TCRs peaked at regions 160-218 and 743-854.

This table comes from immunoSEQ multiplex PCR, and its TCRdb copy is limited to in-frame clones, with some not included. This sample has approximately 200,000 clones; approximately 94% occur once, and the top ten carry roughly 8.4%. The specimen was peripheral blood, collected on day 0 of AZD1222 vaccination. The rearrangement uses TRBV7-2 and TRBJ2-7, with 10 positions matching TRBD2. This clonotype was obtained from an adult in good health. Here the CDR3 DNA reads TGTGCCAGCAGCTTAGCTAGTGGACTAGCGGTCTCCTACGAGCAGTACTTC. Its protein is CASSLASGLAVSYEQYF.